This T cell receptor (beta chain) was identified during a study of graft-versus-host responses after intestinal transplantation. Overall study: Multivisceral, liver-intestinal, or isolated intestinal transplants were given to recipients. Study findings and constraints: GvH clones were found in recipient marrow; some appeared first in ileum or blood. The study associated peak circulating GvH clone levels with early post-transplant HvG declines.

Sequencing used immunoSEQ multiplex PCR; TCRdb keeps in-frame clones, though not all of them. The sample has 70,000 to 100,000 clones; roughly nine tenths are singletons. CDR1 and CDR2 (germline): SGHVS, FNYEAQ. The ends lost 1 base at V and 3 bases at J; junction bases unmatched: 7. The CDR3 contains 16 residues. On this clone itself: The antigen is not known.

The chain links TRBV7-6 to TRBJ2-3; 7 nucleotides line up with TRBD2. This material consisted of unstimulated CD4+ T cells sorted from spleen or lymph node cells, taken before intestinal transplant. The TCR sequence derives from a human donor who received an intestinal transplant. CDR3 bases: TGTGCCAGCAGCTTAGGCGCGGGGGTAGCAACAGATACGCAGTATTTT. Translated, it gives CASSLGAGVATDTQYF.